Listed here are 4 T cell receptor beta chains from one sample, sequenced in a study of beta chain features in type 1 diabetes. What these receptors recognize is not known. The study, taken as a whole, reports: Shorter TCRB CDR3s, moderately but significantly so, marked every one of the four CD4+ subsets in Type 1 diabetes patients.

As every portion of the isolated RNA was reverse transcribed, the sequencing read expressed TCRB transcripts. The repertoire was sequenced with immunoSEQ multiplex PCR; TCRdb's copy has only in-frame clones and lacks some. The sample includes about 700,000 clones, roughly 13% of them seen just once. The sequencing sample was made of naive CD4+ T cells from blood. These receptors were collected from a man aged 18 to 35 with type 1 diabetes.

The genes are TRBV29-1 and TRBJ1-1, with D possibly TRBD1 on 6 matching bases. This CDR3 has 16 amino acids. Germline values: CDR1 SQVTM, CDR2 ANQGSEA. Trimming took off 6 bases at V and 0 bases at J, with 20 bases between the two ends. CDR3 DNA sequence: TGCAGCGTCGATGAAGGACAGTTGCTGATGAACACTGAAGCTTTCTTT. It encodes CSVDEGQLLMNTEAFF.

V gene TRBV7-2 combines with J gene TRBJ2-7, with D tentatively TRBD1 (5 bases). Germline lookup yields CDR1 SGHTA and CDR2 FQGNSA. The CDR3 spans 15 residues. V lost 5 bases and J 4 bases, leaving 18 bases between the germline ends. The CDR3 DNA reads TGTGCCAGCAGCCGCGGACACAGTAGTTCGTACGAGCAGTACTTC. Its translation is CASSRGHSSSYEQYF.

This clone has more than one count but fewer than ten. The CDR3 sequence is CASSRDRGDEKLFF. The DNA of the CDR3 is TGTGCCAGCAGCAGGGACAGGGGTGATGAAAAACTGTTTTTT. J is TRBJ1-4 and V is TRBV9; TRBD1 agrees at 10 bases. V dropped 4 bases and J dropped 6; count of bases not matched to a gene: 3. From germline, CDR1 is SGDLS and CDR2 YYNGEE. The CDR3 is made up of 14 amino acids.

The rearrangement links TRBV11-2 to TRBJ2-5; TRBD2 might be the D (5 bases). The CDR3 has 13 amino acids. From germline, CDR1 is SGHAT and CDR2 FQNNGV. Trimming took 0 bases from V and 7 from J, leaving 9 bases between them. DNA of the CDR3: TGTGCCAGCAGCTTAGAGCATCGGGGGACCCAGTACTTC. Amino acids: CASSLEHRGTQYF.